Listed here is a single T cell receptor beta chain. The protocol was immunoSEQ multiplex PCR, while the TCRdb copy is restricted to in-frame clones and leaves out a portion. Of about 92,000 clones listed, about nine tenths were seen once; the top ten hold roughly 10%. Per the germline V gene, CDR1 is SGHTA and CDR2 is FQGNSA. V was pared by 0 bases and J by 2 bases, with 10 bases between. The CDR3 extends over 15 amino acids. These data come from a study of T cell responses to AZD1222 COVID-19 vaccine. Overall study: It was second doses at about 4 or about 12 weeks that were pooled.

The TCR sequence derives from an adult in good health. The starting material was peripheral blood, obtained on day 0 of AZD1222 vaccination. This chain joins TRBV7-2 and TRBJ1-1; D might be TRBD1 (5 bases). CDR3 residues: CASSLAAGSNTEAFF. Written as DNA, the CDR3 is TGTGCCAGCAGCTTAGCGGCAGGGTCTAACACTGAAGCTTTCTTT.